Shown below are 12 T cell receptor beta chains from a single sample sequenced in a study of T-cell reconstitution after alpha-beta-depleted transplantation in children. Preparation of the TCRbeta library was carried out with unique molecular identifiers. TCRdb re-analysed the PCR reads in MiXCR, keeping a single row per CDR3 protein. Seen here are about 110,000 distinct CDR3 sequences, approximately 6.9% observed once, and the top ten hold roughly 25%. Specimen: PBMCs, mostly from graft donor cells, collected 360 days after TCRalphabeta/CD19-depleted stem cell transplant. These TCRs come from a male patient between 2 and 15 years old who had a stem cell transplant for acute lymphoblastic leukemia, so the T cells may come from the graft donor.

This clonotype has just a few counts. This chain uses TRBV6-5 with TRBJ2-7; D might be TRBD1 or TRBD2, each matching 6 bases. Trimming stripped 2 bases from V and 7 bases from J, with 9 bases between. CDR3 length: 12 amino acids. The germline V gene has CDR1 MNHEY and CDR2 SVGAGI. This chain's CDR3 is CASSYGGGEQYF. CDR3 bases: TGTGCCAGCAGTTACGGAGGGGGGGAGCAGTACTTC.

Details on this clonotype: A much larger clone differs from this one at a single base, so this may be a read error. The chain uses TRBV2 and TRBJ2-1; D not resolved. CDR3 length: 14 residues. Per the germline V gene, CDR1 is SNHLY and CDR2 is FYNNEI. DNA of the CDR3: TGTGCCAGCAGTGAAGACATAACGAACAATGTGCAGTTCTTC. Translation: CASSEDITNNVQFF.

In its sample, this clonotype was seen many times. The V gene is TRBV20-1, the J gene TRBJ2-7; 9 bases fit TRBD2. Germline V gives CDR1 DFQATT, CDR2 SNEGSKA (reference sequence). J was trimmed by 2 bases and V by 4 bases; bases with no gene match: 6. The CDR3 consists of 14 residues. CDR3: CSATRLAEPYEQYF. CDR3 nucleotides: TGCAGTGCTACCAGACTAGCGGAACCCTACGAGCAGTACTTC.

The chain joins TRBV28 to TRBJ1-2; D is ambiguous. CDR1 MDHEN and CDR2 SYDVKM come from the germline V gene. V gave up 3 bases and J gave up 4 bases, with 12 bases separating them. CDR3 size: 14 residues. The CDR3 DNA reads TGTGCCAGCAGTTTCCGGACTTCGTTCTATGGCTACACCTTC. It codes for CASSFRTSFYGYTF.

The chain has TRBV7-2 and TRBJ2-7; D ambiguous. Trimming shortened V by 5 bases and J by 6 bases, and 14 bases separated the two germline ends. The CDR3 has 13 amino acids. CDR1 and CDR2 from the germline V gene are SGHTA and FQGNSA. The CDR3 nucleotides are TGTGCCAGCAGCCCTATGACTGCGTCCGAGCAGTACTTC. Its translation: CASSPMTASEQYF.

This clonotype has ten or more counts. The genes are TRBV25-1 and TRBJ2-7, with D perhaps TRBD1 (6 bases). Germline CDR1 reads MGHDK; CDR2 reads SYGVNS. This CDR3 region has 15 residues. Deletions cut 6 bases from V and 8 bases from J, with 23 bases between. CDR3 amino acids: CASSITPGHPLKQYF. CDR3 nucleotide sequence: TGTGCCAGCAGCATAACCCCGGGACACCCTCTCAAGCAGTACTTC.

This clonotype came up many times. The chain links TRBV9 to TRBJ2-4; D possibly corresponds to TRBD2 (6 bases). The germline V and J ends were trimmed by 1 base and 0 bases, with 23 bases remaining between them. Germline V lookup: CDR1 SGDLS, CDR2 YYNGEE. The CDR3 has 20 residues. CDR3 protein: CASSVSSRRLQEGAKNIQYF. In DNA, the CDR3 is TGTGCCAGCAGCGTATCAAGTAGGAGGTTACAGGAGGGAGCCAAAAACATTCAGTACTTC.

In this sample, this clonotype turned up a few times. The gene calls are TRBV10-3 and TRBJ2-7; 7 bases fit TRBD1. V lost 6 bases to trimming and J lost 2 bases; unmatched junction nucleotides: 4. The CDR3 runs to 13 residues. Per germline, CDR1 ENHRY and CDR2 SYGVKD. The chain's CDR3 is CAISWDRTYEQYF. DNA for the CDR3: TGTGCCATCAGCTGGGACAGAACCTACGAGCAGTACTTC.

There are many counts of this clonotype. The chain carries TRBV28 and TRBJ1-2; D unclear. Germline loops: CDR1 MDHEN, CDR2 SYDVKM. V lost 2 bases, J lost 4 bases, and 14 bases lay in between. This CDR3 is built from 15 residues. CDR3 protein: CASSLRRRGSYGYTF. For the CDR3, the DNA is TGTGCCAGCAGTTTACGGCGGCGGGGAAGCTATGGCTACACCTTC.

The rearrangement links TRBV7-8 to TRBJ2-7; D remains ambiguous. The CDR3 contains 14 residues. Germline values: CDR1 SGHVS, CDR2 FQNEAQ. The V end lost 2 bases, the J end lost 5 bases, and 13 bases lay between the germline ends. CDR3 DNA: TGTGCCAGCAGCTTAACCGTATTTGGGGACGAGCAGTACTTC. Translating gives CASSLTVFGDEQYF.

The J gene is TRBJ1-6, the V gene TRBV7-2; D uncertain. Germline lookup yields CDR1 SGHTA and CDR2 FQGNSA. V lost 6 bases, J lost 7 bases, and 13 bases lay in between. This CDR3 region has 14 residues. The CDR3 nucleotides read TGTGCCAGCAGTCCTGCCTCCTTCAATTCACCCCTCCACTTT. Protein: CASSPASFNSPLHF.

The table lists this clonotype with a few counts. This chain joins TRBV6-5 and TRBJ2-7; tentative D call: TRBD1 (5 bases). This CDR3 has 11 residues. Per the germline V gene, CDR1 is MNHEY and CDR2 is SVGAGI. V dropped 8 bases and J dropped 2 bases, with 7 bases sitting between them. The CDR3 loop reads CASGRAYEQYF. CDR3 sequence (DNA): TGTGCCAGCGGCAGGGCCTACGAGCAGTACTTC.